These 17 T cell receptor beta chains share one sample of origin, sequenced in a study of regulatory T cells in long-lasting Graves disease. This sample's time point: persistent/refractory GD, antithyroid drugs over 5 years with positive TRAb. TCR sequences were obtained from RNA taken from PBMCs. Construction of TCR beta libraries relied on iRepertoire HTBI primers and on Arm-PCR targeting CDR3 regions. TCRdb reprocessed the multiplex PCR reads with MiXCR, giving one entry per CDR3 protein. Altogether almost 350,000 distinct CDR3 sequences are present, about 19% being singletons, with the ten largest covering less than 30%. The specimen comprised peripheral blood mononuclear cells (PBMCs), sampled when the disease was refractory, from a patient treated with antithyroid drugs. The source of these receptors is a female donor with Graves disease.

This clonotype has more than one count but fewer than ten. Here the CDR3 reads CASSQIGGSNLSEQFF. Written as DNA, the CDR3 is TGTGCCAGCAGCCAAATCGGAGGGTCAAATCTTTCTGAGCAGTTCTTC. The chain uses TRBV3-1 and TRBJ2-1; TRBD2 might be the D (6 bases). Germline V gives CDR1 LGHDT, CDR2 YNNKEL (reference sequence). V shed 2 bases and J shed 9 bases, with 20 bases lying between them. CDR3 size: 16 residues.

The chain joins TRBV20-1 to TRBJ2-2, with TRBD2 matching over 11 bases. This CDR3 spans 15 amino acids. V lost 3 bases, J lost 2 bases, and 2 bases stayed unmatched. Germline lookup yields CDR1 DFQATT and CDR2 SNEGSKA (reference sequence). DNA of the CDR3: TGCAGTGCTAGGACTAGCGGGACCAACACCGGGGAGCTGTTTTTT. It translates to CSARTSGTNTGELFF.

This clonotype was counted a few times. The CDR3 sequence: CASSRRGEGAGTYEQYF. The CDR3 DNA is TGTGCCAGCAGTCGCAGGGGAGAGGGGGCGGGGACCTACGAGCAGTACTTC. J is TRBJ2-7 and V is TRBV6-1; the D gene is possibly TRBD1 (7 bases). Germline CDR1 reads MNHNS; CDR2 reads SASEGT. Deletions cut 5 bases from V and 2 bases from J, with 22 bases between. The CDR3 contains 17 residues.

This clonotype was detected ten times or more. CDR3 loop: CASTSAGWLDGYTF. The CDR3 DNA reads TGTGCCAGCACCTCCGCGGGGTGGTTAGATGGCTACACCTTC. The chain is built from TRBV2 and TRBJ1-2; D gene uncertain. The length of the CDR3 is 14 residues. With 7 bases removed from V and 6 bases from J, the gap between germline ends came to 18 bases. Germline V CDR1 and CDR2: SNHLY, FYNNEI.

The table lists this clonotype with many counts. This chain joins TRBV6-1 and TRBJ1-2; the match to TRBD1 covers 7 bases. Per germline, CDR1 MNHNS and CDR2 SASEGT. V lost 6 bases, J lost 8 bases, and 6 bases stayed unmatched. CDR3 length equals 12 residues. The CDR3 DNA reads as TGTGCCAGCAGCCCCGGACAGGCGGGCTACACCTTC. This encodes CASSPGQAGYTF.

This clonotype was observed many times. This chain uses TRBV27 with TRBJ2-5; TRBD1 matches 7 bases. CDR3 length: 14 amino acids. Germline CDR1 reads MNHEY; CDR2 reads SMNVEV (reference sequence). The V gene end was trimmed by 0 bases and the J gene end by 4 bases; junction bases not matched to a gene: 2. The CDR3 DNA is TGTGCCAGCAGTTTATCGGCAGGGGGAGAGACCCAGTACTTC. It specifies CASSLSAGGETQYF.

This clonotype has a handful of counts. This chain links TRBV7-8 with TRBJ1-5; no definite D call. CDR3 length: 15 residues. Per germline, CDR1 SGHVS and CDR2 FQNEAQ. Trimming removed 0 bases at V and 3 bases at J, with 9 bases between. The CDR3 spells CASSLARGPNQPQHF. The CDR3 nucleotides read TGTGCCAGCAGCTTAGCGCGAGGGCCCAATCAGCCCCAGCATTTT.

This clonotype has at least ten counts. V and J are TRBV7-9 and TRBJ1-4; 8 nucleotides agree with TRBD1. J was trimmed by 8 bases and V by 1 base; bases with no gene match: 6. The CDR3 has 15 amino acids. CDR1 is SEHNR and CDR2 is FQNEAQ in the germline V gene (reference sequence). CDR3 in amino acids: CASSLGQGTREKLFF. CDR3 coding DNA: TGTGCCAGCAGCTTAGGACAGGGGACGCGGGAAAAACTGTTTTTT.

Here the CDR3 reads CASSTVLGSSYEQYF. The DNA of the CDR3 is TGTGCCAGCAGTACCGTCTTGGGGAGCTCCTACGAGCAGTACTTC. This chain links TRBV6-2 or TRBV6-3 with TRBJ2-7, with D possibly being TRBD2 (5 bases). V was cut by 5 bases and J by 0 bases, with 14 bases left in between. Germline lookup yields CDR1 MNHEY and CDR2 SVGEGT. This CDR3 comprises 15 residues.

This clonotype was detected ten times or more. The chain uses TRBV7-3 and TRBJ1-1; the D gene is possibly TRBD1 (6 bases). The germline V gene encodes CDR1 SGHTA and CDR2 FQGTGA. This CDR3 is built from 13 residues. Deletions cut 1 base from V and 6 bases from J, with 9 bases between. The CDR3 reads CASSLNRVAEAFF. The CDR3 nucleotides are TGTGCCAGCAGCTTAAACAGGGTCGCTGAAGCTTTCTTT.

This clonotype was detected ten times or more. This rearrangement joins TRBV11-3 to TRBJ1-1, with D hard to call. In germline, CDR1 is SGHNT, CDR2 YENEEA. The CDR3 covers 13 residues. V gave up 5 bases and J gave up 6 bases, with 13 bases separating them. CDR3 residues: CASSLRLRAEAFF. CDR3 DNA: TGTGCCAGCAGCCTCCGACTTCGAGCTGAAGCTTTCTTT.

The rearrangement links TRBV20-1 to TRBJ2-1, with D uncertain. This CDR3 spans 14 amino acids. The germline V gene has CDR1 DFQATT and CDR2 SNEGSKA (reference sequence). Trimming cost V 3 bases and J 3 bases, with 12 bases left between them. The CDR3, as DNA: TGCAGTGCTAGTGCGCAGGTTAACTACAATGAGCAGTTCTTC. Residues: CSASAQVNYNEQFF.

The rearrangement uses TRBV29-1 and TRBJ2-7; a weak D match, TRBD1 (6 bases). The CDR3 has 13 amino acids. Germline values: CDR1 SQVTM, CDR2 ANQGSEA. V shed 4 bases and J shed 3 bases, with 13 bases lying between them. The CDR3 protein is CSVGDRLFYEQYF. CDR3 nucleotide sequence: TGCAGCGTTGGAGACAGGCTCTTCTACGAGCAGTACTTC.

CDR3 DNA: TGTGCCAGCAGTTTCCGGGACTTGCAGTTCTTC. This codes for CASSFRDLQFF. This chain connects TRBV6-5 to TRBJ2-1, with D possibly being TRBD2 (6 bases). This CDR3 is built from 11 residues. V shed 4 bases and J shed 12 bases, with 10 bases lying between them. Germline loops: CDR1 MNHEY, CDR2 SVGAGI.

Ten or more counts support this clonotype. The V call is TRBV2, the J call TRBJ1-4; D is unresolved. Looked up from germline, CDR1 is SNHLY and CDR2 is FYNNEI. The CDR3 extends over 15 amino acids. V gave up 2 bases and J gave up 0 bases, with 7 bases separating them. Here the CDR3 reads CASSESPATNEKLFF. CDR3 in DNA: TGTGCCAGCAGTGAAAGTCCAGCAACTAATGAAAAACTGTTTTTT.

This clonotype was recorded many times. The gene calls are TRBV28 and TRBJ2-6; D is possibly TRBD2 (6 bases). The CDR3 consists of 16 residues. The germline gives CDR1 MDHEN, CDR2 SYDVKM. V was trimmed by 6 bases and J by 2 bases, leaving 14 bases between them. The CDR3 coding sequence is TGTGCCAGCAGCACTCTGGGGAGGACTGGGGCCAACGTCCTGACTTTC. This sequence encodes CASSTLGRTGANVLTF.

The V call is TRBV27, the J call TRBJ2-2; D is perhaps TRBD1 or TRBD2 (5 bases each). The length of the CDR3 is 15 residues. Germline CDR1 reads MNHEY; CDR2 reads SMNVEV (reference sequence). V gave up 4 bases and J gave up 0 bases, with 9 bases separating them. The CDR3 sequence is CASSSGTANTGELFF. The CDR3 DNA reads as TGTGCCAGCAGTTCCGGGACGGCGAACACCGGGGAGCTGTTTTTT.